Sequencing of this TCR beta chain was carried out in a study of a mutant IDH1 vaccine in newly diagnosed glioma. Study overall: Earlier therapy was either radiotherapy, temozolomide, or both, and most got both.

As regards this clone: Its antigen remains unknown.

Generated by immunoSEQ multiplex PCR, the TCRdb table keeps only in-frame clones and is missing some. This table holds tens of thousands of clones, roughly 78% found once. Time point given: week 35, safety follow-up. The vaccine gave 300 ug of a 20-mer mutant IDH1 peptide subcutaneously per dose. Sequences were derived from PBMCs, sampled from a glioma patient whose treatment included an IDH1 peptide vaccine. This TCR was sampled from a woman aged 40-49 years with glioma.

CDR3 region: CASSLEGGSDTQYF. CDR3 in DNA: TGCGCCAGCAGCTTGGAGGGGGGTTCGGATACGCAGTATTTT. The chain carries TRBV5-1 and TRBJ2-3; TRBD1 or TRBD2 may be the D gene (6 bases each). V was cut by 0 bases and J by 6 bases, with 11 bases left in between. The germline V gene encodes CDR1 SGHRS and CDR2 YFSETQ. The CDR3 consists of 14 residues.